This T cell receptor beta chain emerged from a study of OX40 agonist ivuxolimab in advanced cancers. Study summary: Clinicians treated patients with ivuxolimab, an agonistic anti-OX40 (CD134) antibody. Ivuxolimab doses were 0.01, 0.1, 0.3, 1.5, 3 or 10 mg/kg every 2 weeks. Whole-study results and caveats: Partial responders receiving 0.1-3.0 mg/kg showed among the lowest clonal expansion.

Details on this clone: The target antigen is unknown.

The protocol was immunoSEQ multiplex PCR, while the TCRdb copy is restricted to in-frame clones and leaves out a portion. The sample includes about 76,000 clones, about 87% seen only once; the top ten take 2% to 3%. CDR1 is SNHLY and CDR2 is FYNNEI in the germline V gene. There are 14 residues in the CDR3. The ends were cut back, 7 bases at V and 6 bases at J, with 17 bases in the middle. V usage is TRBV2 and J usage is TRBJ2-3; tentatively, D is TRBD1 (5 bases). This clonotype originated in an adult with an advanced solid tumor such as melanoma, head and neck, liver or kidney cancer. Sequenced material: CD4+ or CD8+ T cells sorted from blood, taken in a trial of the OX40 agonist ivuxolimab. The CDR3 nucleotides read TGTGCCAGCACCTTAGTGGGGCTCGGGGATACGCAGTATTTT. The encoded protein is CASTLVGLGDTQYF.